This T cell receptor beta chain originates from a study of Graves' ophthalmopathy and Graves' hyperthyroidism. Ophthalmopathy donors' eye disease showed moderate-to-severe activity, CAS of at least 3, NOSPECS of at least 4 and duration under 3 months. Overall study findings and caveats: Its predictions of ophthalmopathy progression gave the model 60% to 71% sensitivity and approximately 72% specificity. Most clonotypes expanded in thyroid above 0.001 frequency were present in blood too. A classifier, a 13-signature model, separated ophthalmopathy from stable hyperthyroidism with approximately 88% sensitivity and approximately 80% specificity.

Turning to this clonotype: The antigen is undetermined.

The J segment lost 8 bases and the V segment lost 8 bases, leaving 14 bases of the junction unmatched. Per the germline V gene, CDR1 is LGHNA and CDR2 is YSLEER. The CDR3 spans 16 residues. RNA served as the template for amplifying TCR beta CDR3 regions. HTBI primers were used in a first-round RT-PCR, which preceded a second-round multiplex PCR. Each CDR3 protein is one row after TCRdb ran MiXCR on the multiplex PCR reads. Altogether around 600,000 distinct CDR3 sequences are present, approximately 39% being singletons, with the ten largest covering over 2.5%. The clonotype was recovered from an adult man with Graves' ophthalmopathy. The chain uses TRBV4-3 and TRBJ1-6, with TRBD1 identical over 8 bases. Source material: peripheral blood. The CDR3 nucleotides read TGCGCCAGCCGAGACCAGACAGGGGTTTTTTATTCACCCCTCCACTTT. Its protein product is CASRDQTGVFYSPLHF.